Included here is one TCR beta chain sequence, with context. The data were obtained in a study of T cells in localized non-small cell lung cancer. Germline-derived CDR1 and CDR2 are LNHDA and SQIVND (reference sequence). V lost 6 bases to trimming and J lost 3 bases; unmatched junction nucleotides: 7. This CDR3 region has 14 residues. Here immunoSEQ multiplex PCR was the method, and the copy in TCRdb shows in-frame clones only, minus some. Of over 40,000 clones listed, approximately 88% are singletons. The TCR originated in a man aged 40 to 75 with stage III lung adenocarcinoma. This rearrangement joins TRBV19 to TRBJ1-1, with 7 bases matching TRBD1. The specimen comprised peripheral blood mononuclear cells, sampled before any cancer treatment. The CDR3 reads CASRWVQGDTEAFF. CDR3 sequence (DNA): TGTGCCAGTAGGTGGGTGCAGGGGGACACTGAAGCTTTCTTT.